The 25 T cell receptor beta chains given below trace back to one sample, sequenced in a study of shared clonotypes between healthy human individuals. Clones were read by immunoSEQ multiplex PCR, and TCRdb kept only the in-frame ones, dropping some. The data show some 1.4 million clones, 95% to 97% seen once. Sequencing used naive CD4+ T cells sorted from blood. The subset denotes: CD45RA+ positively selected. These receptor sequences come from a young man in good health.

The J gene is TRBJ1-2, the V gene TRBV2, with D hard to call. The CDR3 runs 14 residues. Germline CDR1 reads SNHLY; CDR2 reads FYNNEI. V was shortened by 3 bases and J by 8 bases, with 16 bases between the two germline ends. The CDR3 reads CASSESLEGRGYTF. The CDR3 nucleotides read TGTGCCAGCAGTGAGTCCCTGGAAGGGCGAGGCTACACCTTC.

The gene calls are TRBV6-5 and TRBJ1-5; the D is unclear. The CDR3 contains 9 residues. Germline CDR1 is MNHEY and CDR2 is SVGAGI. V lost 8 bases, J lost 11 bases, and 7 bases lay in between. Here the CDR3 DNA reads TGTGCCAGCGGGTCGACCCAGCATTTT. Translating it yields CASGSTQHF.

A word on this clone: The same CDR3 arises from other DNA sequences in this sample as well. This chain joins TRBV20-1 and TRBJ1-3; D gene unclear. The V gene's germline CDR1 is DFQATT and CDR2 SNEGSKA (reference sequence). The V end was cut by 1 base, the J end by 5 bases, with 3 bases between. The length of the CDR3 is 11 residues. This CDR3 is CSARVRNTIYF. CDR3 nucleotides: TGCAGTGCTAGAGTTCGAAACACCATATATTTT.

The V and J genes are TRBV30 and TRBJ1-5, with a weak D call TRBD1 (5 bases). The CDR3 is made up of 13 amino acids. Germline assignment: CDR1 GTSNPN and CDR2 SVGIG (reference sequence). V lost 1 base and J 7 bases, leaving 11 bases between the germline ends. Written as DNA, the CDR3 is TGTGCCTGGAGTGATGGGGGTACGCAGCCCCAGCATTTT. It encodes CAWSDGGTQPQHF.

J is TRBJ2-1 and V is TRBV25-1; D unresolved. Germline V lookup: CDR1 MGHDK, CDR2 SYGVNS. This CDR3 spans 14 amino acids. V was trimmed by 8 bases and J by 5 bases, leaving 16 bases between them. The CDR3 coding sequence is TGTGCCAGCGCCCCCGTTGACCGGAACAATGAGCAGTTCTTC. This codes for CASAPVDRNNEQFF.

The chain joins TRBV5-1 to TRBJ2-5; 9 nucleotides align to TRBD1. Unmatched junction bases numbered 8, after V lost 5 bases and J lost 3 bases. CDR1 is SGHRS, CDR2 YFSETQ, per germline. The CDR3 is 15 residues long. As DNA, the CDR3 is TGCGCCAGCAGGGACAGGGGCGAGATAGAAGAGACCCAGTACTTC. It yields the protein CASRDRGEIEETQYF.

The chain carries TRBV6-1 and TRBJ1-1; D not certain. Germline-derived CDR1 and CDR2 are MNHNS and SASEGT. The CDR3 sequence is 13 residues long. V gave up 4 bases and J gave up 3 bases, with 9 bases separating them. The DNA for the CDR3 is TGTGCCAGCAGTGGTTGGGTGGACACTGAAGCTTTCTTT. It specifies CASSGWVDTEAFF.

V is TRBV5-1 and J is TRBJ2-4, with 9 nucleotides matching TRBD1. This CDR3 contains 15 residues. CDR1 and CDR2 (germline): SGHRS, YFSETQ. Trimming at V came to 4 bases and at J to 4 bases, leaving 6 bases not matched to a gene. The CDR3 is CASSSSGTGKNIQYF. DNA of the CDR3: TGCGCCAGCAGCAGCTCCGGGACAGGGAAAAACATTCAGTACTTC.

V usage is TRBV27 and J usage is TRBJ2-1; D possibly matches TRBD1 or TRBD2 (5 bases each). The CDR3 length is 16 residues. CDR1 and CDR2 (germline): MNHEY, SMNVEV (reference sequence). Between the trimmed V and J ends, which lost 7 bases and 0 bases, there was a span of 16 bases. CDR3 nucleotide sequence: TGTGCCAGCATAGAACGGGGCGCAAGCTCCTACAATGAGCAGTTCTTC. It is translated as CASIERGASSYNEQFF.

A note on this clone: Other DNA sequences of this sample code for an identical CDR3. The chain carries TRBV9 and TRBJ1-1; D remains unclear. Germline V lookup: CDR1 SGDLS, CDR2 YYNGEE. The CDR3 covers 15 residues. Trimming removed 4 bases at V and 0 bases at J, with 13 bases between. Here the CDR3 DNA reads TGTGCCAGCAGCCCCAGCAGAACCATGAACACTGAAGCTTTCTTT. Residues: CASSPSRTMNTEAFF.

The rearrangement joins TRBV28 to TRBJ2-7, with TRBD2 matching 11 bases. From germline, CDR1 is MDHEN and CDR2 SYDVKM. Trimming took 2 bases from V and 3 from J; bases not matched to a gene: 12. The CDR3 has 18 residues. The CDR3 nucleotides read TGTGCCAGCAGTTTACCGACTAGCGGGGCCCACCTACTCTACGAGCAGTACTTC. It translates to CASSLPTSGAHLLYEQYF.

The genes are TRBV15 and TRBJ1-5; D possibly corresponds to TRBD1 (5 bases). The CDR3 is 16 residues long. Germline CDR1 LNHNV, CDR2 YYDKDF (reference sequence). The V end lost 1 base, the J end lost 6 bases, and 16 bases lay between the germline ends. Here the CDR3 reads CATSRVFGASGQPQHF. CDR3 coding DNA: TGTGCCACCAGCAGAGTCTTTGGGGCATCGGGTCAGCCCCAGCATTTT.

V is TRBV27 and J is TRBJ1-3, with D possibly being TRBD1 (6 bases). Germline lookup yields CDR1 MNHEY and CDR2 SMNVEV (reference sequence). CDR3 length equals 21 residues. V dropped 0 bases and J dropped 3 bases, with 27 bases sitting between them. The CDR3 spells CASSLSGHRESYGAFGNTIYF. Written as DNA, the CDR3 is TGTGCCAGCAGTTTATCGGGTCACAGGGAAAGCTACGGGGCTTTTGGAAACACCATATATTTT.

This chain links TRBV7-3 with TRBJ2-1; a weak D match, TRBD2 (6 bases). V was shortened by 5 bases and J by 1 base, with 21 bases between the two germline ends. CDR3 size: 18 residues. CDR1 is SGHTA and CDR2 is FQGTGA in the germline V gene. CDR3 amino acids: CASSLAGRGSISYNEQFF. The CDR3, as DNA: TGTGCCAGCAGCCTCGCGGGACGTGGGAGTATTTCCTACAATGAGCAGTTCTTC.

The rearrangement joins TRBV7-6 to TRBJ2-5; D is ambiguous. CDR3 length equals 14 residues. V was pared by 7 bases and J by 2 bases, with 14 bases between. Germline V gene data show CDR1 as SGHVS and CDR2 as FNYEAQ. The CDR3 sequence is CASTFIVGQETQYF. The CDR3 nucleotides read TGTGCCAGCACCTTTATTGTGGGGCAAGAGACCCAGTACTTC.

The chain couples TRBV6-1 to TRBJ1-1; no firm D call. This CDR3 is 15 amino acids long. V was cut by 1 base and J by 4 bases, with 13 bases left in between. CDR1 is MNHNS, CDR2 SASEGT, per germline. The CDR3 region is CASSEVWGDGTEAFF. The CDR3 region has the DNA TGTGCCAGCAGTGAAGTTTGGGGAGACGGCACTGAAGCTTTCTTT.

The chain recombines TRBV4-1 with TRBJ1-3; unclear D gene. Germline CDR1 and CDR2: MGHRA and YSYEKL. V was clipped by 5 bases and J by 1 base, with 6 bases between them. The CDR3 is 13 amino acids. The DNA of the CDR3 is TGCGCCAGCAGCGATACTTCTGGAAACACCATATATTTT. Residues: CASSDTSGNTIYF.

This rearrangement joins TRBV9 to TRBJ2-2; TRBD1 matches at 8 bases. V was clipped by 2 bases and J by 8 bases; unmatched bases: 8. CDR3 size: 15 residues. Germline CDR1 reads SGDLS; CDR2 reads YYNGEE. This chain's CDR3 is CASSVLDRGIGELFF. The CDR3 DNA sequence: TGTGCCAGCAGCGTCCTAGACAGGGGTATTGGGGAGCTGTTTTTT.

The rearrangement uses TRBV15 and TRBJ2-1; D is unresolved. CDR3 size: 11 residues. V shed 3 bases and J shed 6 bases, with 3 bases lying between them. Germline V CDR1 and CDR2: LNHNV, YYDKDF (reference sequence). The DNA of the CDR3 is TGTGCCACCAGCAGGATCAATGAGCAGTTCTTC. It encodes CATSRINEQFF.

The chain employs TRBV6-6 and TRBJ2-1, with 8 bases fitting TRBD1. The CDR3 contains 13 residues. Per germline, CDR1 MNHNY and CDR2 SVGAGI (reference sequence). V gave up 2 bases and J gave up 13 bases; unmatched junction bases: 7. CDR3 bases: TGTGCCAGCAGTTACCAGCAGGGGGCATATCAGTTCTTC. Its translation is CASSYQQGAYQFF.

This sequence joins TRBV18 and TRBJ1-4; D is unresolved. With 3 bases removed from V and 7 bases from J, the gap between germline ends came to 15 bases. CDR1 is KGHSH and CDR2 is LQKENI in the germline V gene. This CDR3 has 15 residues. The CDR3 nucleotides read TGTGCCAGCTCACCTTACAAGGGTAGAGGTGAAAAACTGTTTTTT. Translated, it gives CASSPYKGRGEKLFF.

This CDR3 is CASSGDSFYQPQHF. DNA of the CDR3: TGTGCCAGTAGTGGGGACAGCTTCTATCAGCCCCAGCATTTT. This chain links TRBV19 with TRBJ1-5; TRBD1 aligns across 7 bases. The germline V gene has CDR1 LNHDA and CDR2 SQIVND (reference sequence). The V gene end was trimmed by 5 bases and the J gene end by 5 bases; junction bases not matched to a gene: 6. The CDR3 contains 14 residues. Supplemented by reference TRBV19 and TRBJ1-5, the full variable domain reads DGGITQSPKYLFRKEGQNVTLSCEQNLNHDAMYWYRQDPGQGLRLIYYSQIVNDFQKGDIAEGYSVSREKKESFPLTVTSAQKNPTAFYLCASSGDSFYQPQHFGDGTRLSIL.

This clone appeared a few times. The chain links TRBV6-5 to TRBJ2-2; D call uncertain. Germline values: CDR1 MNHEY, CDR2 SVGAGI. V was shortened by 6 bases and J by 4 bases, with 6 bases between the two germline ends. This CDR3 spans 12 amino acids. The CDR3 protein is CASSPVTGELFF. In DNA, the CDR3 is TGTGCCAGCAGCCCCGTCACCGGGGAGCTGTTTTTT.

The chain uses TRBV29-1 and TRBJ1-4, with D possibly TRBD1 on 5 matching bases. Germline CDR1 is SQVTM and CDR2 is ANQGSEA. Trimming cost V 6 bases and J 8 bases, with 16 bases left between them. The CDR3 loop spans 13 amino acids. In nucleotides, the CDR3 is TGCAGCGTGCCCGGGGAGGGACCAGAAAAACTGTTTTTT. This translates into CSVPGEGPEKLFF.

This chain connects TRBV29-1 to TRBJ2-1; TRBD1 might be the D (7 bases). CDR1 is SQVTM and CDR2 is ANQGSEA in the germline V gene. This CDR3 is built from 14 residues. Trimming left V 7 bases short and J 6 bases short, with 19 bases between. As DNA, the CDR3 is TGCAGCGATAACAGGGGAGGTCAGGGCAATGAGCAGTTCTTC. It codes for CSDNRGGQGNEQFF.